The clone carrying this T cell receptor beta chain was recorded only once. This sample stems from a study of blood T cell repertoires in COVID-19. About the research overall: Samples of COVID-19 (acute and convalescent) were obtained from the United States, Italy and Spain. In each case, the material was cDNA or gDNA derived from T cells, B-cell-depleted T cells, or PBMCs.

In the original workflow: Researchers report that nucleated cell counts were estimated from reference gene primer amplification. The method was immunoSEQ multiplex PCR; TCRdb's version includes in-frame clones alone and lacks a portion of them. D and trimming were read from the DNA, whereas the V and J calls and clone size are those reported in that table. The table shows about 210,000 clones, with around 90% occurring only once. Germline V lookup: CDR1 SGHKS, CDR2 YYEKEE (reference sequence). The CDR3 has 12 amino acids. Trimming cost V 4 bases and J 7 bases, with 10 bases left between them. This receptor was identified in a man aged 25 to 40 in a cohort exposed to, infected with or recovered from COVID-19 (not recorded which). Sequences were obtained from PBMCs or T cells enriched from blood (not recorded which). This chain links TRBV5-5 with TRBJ2-3, with D possibly matching TRBD2 (5 bases). This chain's CDR3 is CASSDPGNTQYF. The CDR3 DNA reads TGTGCCAGCAGCGATCCGGGGAATACGCAGTATTTT.